Following are 30 T cell receptor beta chains from one sample sequenced in a study of T cell clonality in common variable immunodeficiency. Study-wide findings and caveats: Common variable immunodeficiency TCR beta sequences reportedly had fewer deletions and N-nucleotide insertions.

No antigen is known for these receptors. This table comes from immunoSEQ multiplex PCR, and its TCRdb copy is limited to in-frame clones, with some not included. There are tens of thousands of clones in the sample, none observed a single time. The source material was peripheral blood mononuclear cells. These receptors came from a human donor with common variable immunodeficiency.

A note on this clone: The read terminates 3 residues ahead of where the CDR3 ends, so the germline J gene completes it. The chain uses TRBV7-9 and TRBJ2-3; D ambiguous. Trimming cost V 1 base and J 0 bases, with 8 bases left between them. CDR1 and CDR2 (germline): SEHNR, FQNEAQ (reference sequence). There are 15 residues in the CDR3. The part of the CDR3 DNA that was read is TGTGCCAGCAGCTTAGGTCCCCAAAGCACAGATACG. It is translated as CASSLGPQSTDT. In full, the CDR3 is CASSLGPQSTDTQYF.

On this clone: Sequencing ends 3 residues short of the CDR3 end; the germline J gene provides the rest. V gene TRBV19 combines with J gene TRBJ2-1; possible D gene TRBD1, 6 bases. The ends were cut back, 4 bases at V and 3 bases at J, with 10 bases in the middle. CDR1 is LNHDA, CDR2 SQIVND, per germline (reference sequence). The CDR3 is made up of 14 amino acids. The CDR3 DNA, read in part, is TGTGCCAGTAGTAGGGGGCCCGGCTACAATGAG. Encoded protein: CASSRGPGYNE. The complete CDR3 protein is CASSRGPGYNEQFF.

A note on this clone: The read is 3 residues too short to cover the CDR3 end, so that end is filled in from the germline J gene. This chain uses TRBV2 with TRBJ2-5, with D perhaps TRBD1 (6 bases). V shed 6 bases and J shed 2 bases, with 10 bases lying between them. The CDR3 length is 13 residues. From germline, CDR1 is SNHLY and CDR2 FYNNEI. The CDR3 region is CASSVDRQETQYF. The part of the CDR3 DNA that was read is TGTGCCAGCAGCGTGGACAGACAAGAGACC.

Turning to this clone: The read ends 3 residues before the CDR3 terminus; that terminus is restored from the germline J gene. The rearrangement uses TRBV7-2 and TRBJ2-7; D is perhaps TRBD2 (6 bases). Germline values: CDR1 SGHTA, CDR2 FQGNSA. V gave up 1 base and J gave up 2 bases, with 12 bases separating them. The CDR3 covers 15 residues. CDR3 sequence reads: CASSLGRGKTYEQYF. CDR3 bases read: TGTGCCAGCAGCTTAGGGAGGGGAAAAACCTACGAG.

This clone was seen repeatedly, ten times or more. The read stops 3 residues short of the end of the CDR3; the missing end is completed from the germline J gene. The chain employs TRBV18 and TRBJ2-5; D may be TRBD2 (6 bases). Germline CDR1 is KGHSH and CDR2 is LQKENI. The V gene lost 4 bases and the J gene lost 1 base, with 10 bases spanning the gap. The length of the CDR3 is 14 residues. Here the CDR3 reads CASSRAGSQETQYF. CDR3 DNA, as far as it was read: TGTGCCAGCTCACGGGCGGGGTCCCAAGAGACC.

Worth noting for this clone: The read falls 3 residues short of the CDR3 end, and the missing part is taken from the germline J gene. The chain couples TRBV7-6 to TRBJ2-2, with 9 bases lining up with TRBD2. The CDR3 spans 18 residues. V shed 0 bases, J shed 1 base, and the junction held 6 bases outside the gene matches. Per germline, CDR1 SGHVS and CDR2 FNYEAQ. This CDR3 is CASSLALAGLMNTGELFF. The covered CDR3 bases are TGTGCCAGCAGCTTAGCACTAGCGGGCCTAATGAACACCGGGGAG.

This clone was seen many times. The DNA ends 3 residues before the CDR3 does, and the rest of the CDR3 is filled in from the germline J gene. V and J are TRBV7-2 and TRBJ2-7; TRBD1 matches 8 bases. After removal of 5 bases from V and 3 bases from J, the junction contained 6 bases not matched to a gene. Germline assignment: CDR1 SGHTA and CDR2 FQGNSA. This CDR3 region has 14 residues. The part of the CDR3 DNA that was read is TGTGCCAGCAGCGTCGGGACAGGATACTACGAG. It translates to CASSVGTGYYE. Given in full, the CDR3 is CASSVGTGYYEQYF.

This clone was recorded many times. The CDR3 end is not reached by the read, which stops 3 residues before it; the germline J gene fills it in. This chain uses TRBV13 with TRBJ1-1, with D tentatively TRBD1 (5 bases). V gave up 2 bases and J gave up 5 bases, with 9 bases separating them. Germline V lookup: CDR1 PRHDT, CDR2 FYEKMQ (reference sequence). This CDR3 region has 13 residues. The CDR3 DNA, read in part, is TGTGCCAGCAGCTTATTCGGGGGAACTGAA. This translates into CASSLFGGTE. The complete CDR3 reads CASSLFGGTEAFF.

With respect to this clone: The DNA ends 3 residues before the CDR3 does, and the rest of the CDR3 is filled in from the germline J gene. This sequence joins TRBV19 and TRBJ2-7, with 10 bases fitting TRBD2. Trimming took 5 bases from V and 6 from J; bases not matched to a gene: 1. Germline V gives CDR1 LNHDA, CDR2 SQIVND (reference sequence). The CDR3 sequence is 12 residues long. The CDR3 loop is CASSERGGEQYF. The CDR3 DNA, read in part, is TGTGCCAGTAGTGAGCGGGGGGGCGAG.

This clone was counted only a few times. The read gets to within 3 residues of the CDR3 end, and the germline J gene fills in the rest. V and J are TRBV18 and TRBJ1-4; D possibly corresponds to TRBD1 (5 bases). This CDR3 spans 14 amino acids. In germline, CDR1 is KGHSH, CDR2 LQKENI. The V end lost 2 bases, the J end lost 10 bases, and 14 bases lay between the germline ends. The sequenced CDR3 bases are TGTGCCAGCTCACCAAACAGGTCCCTCGGAAAA. Translation gives CASSPNRSLGK. The CDR3 in its entirety is CASSPNRSLGKLFF.

In this sample, this clone turned up a few times. The read terminates 3 residues ahead of where the CDR3 ends, so the germline J gene completes it. The rearrangement uses TRBV19 and TRBJ2-2; no clear D gene. This CDR3 is 16 amino acids long. The germline V gene encodes CDR1 LNHDA and CDR2 SQIVND (reference sequence). V lost 3 bases and J 3 bases, leaving 14 bases between the germline ends. Partial CDR3 DNA: TGTGCCAGTAGTATTAACGTGAGGTTCGACACCGGGGAG. Its protein product is CASSINVRFDTGE. The whole CDR3 region reads CASSINVRFDTGELFF.

With regard to this clone: Coverage ceases 3 residues before the CDR3 finishes, and the germline J gene fills in the end. The chain carries TRBV7-6 and TRBJ1-6; TRBD1 might be the D (5 bases). The germline gives CDR1 SGHVS, CDR2 FNYEAQ. The CDR3 is 16 residues long. Trimming pared 1 base from V and 5 bases from J, leaving 12 bases between. The CDR3 DNA, read in part, is TGTGCCAGCAGCTTAGGGATAGCAGGGAATAATTCACCC. Amino acid sequence: CASSLGIAGNNSP. The whole CDR3 sequence is CASSLGIAGNNSPLHF.

In regard to this clone: The read halts 3 residues ahead of the CDR3 end, with the missing end drawn from the germline J gene. The sample carries other DNA sequences with the same CDR3. The rearrangement links TRBV18 to TRBJ1-2; 8 bases match TRBD1. The CDR3 extends over 12 amino acids. Germline CDR1 KGHSH, CDR2 LQKENI. This chain's CDR3 is CASSPGQGGYTF. The DNA read from the CDR3 is TGTGCCAGCTCACCCGGACAGGGAGGT.

This clone was found a few times. From the germline J gene comes the end of the CDR3, since the read stops 3 residues before it. This chain joins TRBV7-6 and TRBJ1-2; tentative D call: TRBD1 (6 bases). Trimming removed 5 bases at V and 5 bases at J, with 12 bases between. This CDR3 has 13 residues. Germline lookup yields CDR1 SGHVS and CDR2 FNYEAQ. Partial CDR3 DNA: TGTGCCAGCAGCCTAACAGGGATGTATGGC. It specifies CASSLTGMYG. The entire CDR3 protein reads CASSLTGMYGYTF.

This clone has at least ten counts. The CDR3 end is not reached by the read, which stops 3 residues before it; the germline J gene fills it in. This chain uses TRBV14 with TRBJ2-7; 7 nucleotides match TRBD1. CDR3 length: 16 residues. From germline, CDR1 is SGHDN and CDR2 FVKESK. Trimming took 4 bases from V and 0 from J; bases not matched to a gene: 9. The CDR3 bases that were read are TGTGCCAGCAGCCTTTTATCCTGGGACAGCTCCTACGAG. Amino acid sequence: CASSLLSWDSSYE. The full-length CDR3 reads as CASSLLSWDSSYEQYF.

This clone was seen at least ten times. This chain's CDR3 is CASSQRQDQPQHF. The DNA read from the CDR3 is TGTGCCAGCAGCCAGAGACAAGATCAGCCC. The J gene is TRBJ1-5, the V gene TRBV7-2; D is undetermined. The read finishes 3 residues shy of the CDR3 end, and the germline J gene is used to complete it. The CDR3 sequence is 13 residues long. The germline V gene has CDR1 SGHTA and CDR2 FQGNSA. The V end lost 5 bases, the J end lost 5 bases, and 10 bases lay between the germline ends.

This clone was seen more than once but under ten times. Coverage ceases 3 residues before the CDR3 finishes, and the germline J gene fills in the end. The chain combines TRBV7-3 with TRBJ2-3; D remains unclear. V shed 6 bases and J shed 0 bases, with 10 bases lying between them. Per germline, CDR1 SGHTA and CDR2 FQGTGA. This CDR3 is 14 amino acids long. The CDR3 protein is CASRFGPSTDTQYF. Incomplete CDR3 DNA: TGTGCCAGCAGGTTTGGGCCAAGCACAGATACG.

In this sample, this clone turned up many times. The CDR3 end lies 3 residues beyond the end of the read and is filled in from the germline J gene. This chain uses TRBV7-2 with TRBJ2-5; D uncertain. Per germline, CDR1 SGHTA and CDR2 FQGNSA. V lost 2 bases to trimming and J lost 2 bases, with 6 bases between them. The CDR3 runs 13 residues. CDR3 bases read: TGTGCCAGCAGCTTATGGCAGCAAGAGACC. This encodes CASSLWQQET. The complete CDR3 protein is CASSLWQQETQYF.

This clone was observed a handful of times. The sequenced fragment ends 3 residues before the CDR3 boundary, so the rest is inferred from the germline J gene. The chain employs TRBV11-3 and TRBJ1-1, with 7 bases fitting TRBD1. Germline-derived CDR1 and CDR2 are SGHNT and YENEEA. This CDR3 spans 13 amino acids. The CDR3 is CASSLGRDREAFF. Partial CDR3 DNA: TGTGCCAGCAGCTTAGGCCGGGACAGAGAA.

This clone is judged medium-sized. The CDR3 end is not reached by the read, which stops 3 residues before it; the germline J gene fills it in. This chain joins TRBV14 and TRBJ2-6, with a weak D call TRBD2 (5 bases). Trimming shortened V by 4 bases and J by 2 bases, and 9 bases separated the two germline ends. The CDR3 extends over 15 amino acids. Per the germline V gene, CDR1 is SGHDN and CDR2 is FVKESK. The CDR3 DNA, read in part, is TGTGCCAGCAGCCCTTCCGGGGCTGGGGCCAACGTC. This encodes CASSPSGAGANV. In full, the CDR3 is CASSPSGAGANVLTF.

This clone was counted many times. With the read ending 3 residues before the CDR3 end, the germline J gene is used to fill in that end. The rearrangement links TRBV7-8 to TRBJ1-1, with TRBD1 matching 9 bases. Germline V gene data show CDR1 as SGHVS and CDR2 as FQNEAQ. The CDR3 spans 14 residues. V was clipped by 3 bases and J by 5 bases; unmatched bases: 4. CDR3 protein: CASSFRTGETEAFF. The DNA read from the CDR3 is TGTGCCAGCAGCTTCAGGACAGGGGAGACTGAA.

This clone was seen repeatedly, ten times or more. Coverage ceases 3 residues before the CDR3 finishes, and the germline J gene fills in the end. The chain uses TRBV30 and TRBJ2-2; 9 nucleotides agree with TRBD2. The CDR3 is made up of 14 amino acids. V was clipped by 7 bases and J by 3 bases; unmatched bases: 6. Per germline, CDR1 GTSNPN and CDR2 SVGIG (reference sequence). CDR3 DNA (partial): TGTGCCTCGCATAGCGGGGGTTACACCGGGGAG. Translation gives CASHSGGYTGE. The CDR3 as a whole reads CASHSGGYTGELFF.

This clone was seen many times. The missing CDR3 end, 3 residues past where the read stops, is filled in from the germline J gene. The rearrangement uses TRBV15 and TRBJ2-5; 10 nucleotides match TRBD2. With V trimmed by 5 bases and J by 1 base, 7 bases remained unmatched. Germline V gives CDR1 LNHNV, CDR2 YYDKDF (reference sequence). The CDR3 spans 16 residues. The sequenced CDR3 bases are TGTGCCACCAGCGTAAGCGGGGGGGCCCCCCAAGAGACC. This gives the protein CATSVSGGAPQET. The CDR3 in its entirety is CATSVSGGAPQETQYF.

This clone was seen at least ten times. The CDR3 is cut off 3 residues early in the read; its end comes from the germline J gene. The chain uses TRBV30 and TRBJ2-3; the match to TRBD2 covers 8 bases. The germline gives CDR1 GTSNPN, CDR2 SVGIG (reference sequence). This CDR3 has 13 residues. The trim removed 4 bases at V and 5 bases at J, leaving 5 bases unmatched. The CDR3 here is CAWNGGAGDTQYF. CDR3 DNA, as far as it was read: TGTGCCTGGAACGGGGGGGCGGGAGATACG.

The CDR3 bases that were read are TGTGCCAGCAGCTTATCGGGGAGTAAGGAAAAA. It is translated as CASSLSGSKEK. The whole CDR3 reads CASSLSGSKEKLFF. The chain has TRBV7-2 and TRBJ1-4; D gene uncertain. The read falls 3 residues short of the CDR3 end, and the missing part is taken from the germline J gene. The CDR3 contains 14 residues. Trimming pared 2 bases from V and 8 bases from J, leaving 12 bases between. CDR1 SGHTA and CDR2 FQGNSA come from the germline V gene.

As for this clone: The CDR3 goes on 3 residues after the read ends, and that part is filled in from the germline J gene. V is TRBV30 and J is TRBJ1-2; D uncertain. CDR1 and CDR2 (germline): GTSNPN, SVGIG (reference sequence). Trimming removed 3 bases from V and 7 bases from J, with 9 bases in between. The CDR3 is made up of 11 amino acids. The CDR3 DNA, read in part, is TGTGCCTGGAGACGACTGCCTGGC. This translates into CAWRRLPG. The complete CDR3 sequence is CAWRRLPGYTF. Together with reference TRBV30 and TRBJ1-2, the CDR3 gives the full variable domain: SQTIHQWPATLVQPVGSPLSLECTVEGTSNPNLYWYRQAAGRGLQLLFYSVGIGQISSEVPQNLSASRPQDRQFILSSKKLLLSDSGFYLCAWRRLPGYTFGSGTRLTVV.

This clone was counted ten times or more. The read is 3 residues too short to cover the CDR3 end, so that end is filled in from the germline J gene. This sequence joins TRBV5-1 and TRBJ2-1; 10 nucleotides match TRBD2. CDR1 SGHRS and CDR2 YFSETQ come from the germline V gene. V lost 0 bases and J lost 9; bases outside the gene matches: 12. The CDR3 consists of 17 residues. The sequenced part of the CDR3 DNA is TGCGCCAGCAGCTTGGGATCTAGCGGGGGAGGAGTAAGTGAG. Protein sequence: CASSLGSSGGGVSE. The entire CDR3 reads CASSLGSSGGGVSEQFF. Supplemented by reference TRBV5-1 and TRBJ2-1, the full variable domain reads KAGVTQTPRYLIKTRGQQVTLSCSPISGHRSVSWYQQTPGQGLQFLFEYFSETQRNKGNFPGRFSGRQFSNSRSEMNVSTLELGDSALYLCASSLGSSGGGVSEQFFGPGTRLTVL.

To note about this clone: The read comes to an end 3 residues before the CDR3 does, leaving the germline J gene to fill in the end. The chain employs TRBV13 and TRBJ2-5, with a tentative D call TRBD1 (5 bases). The CDR3 covers 15 residues. CDR1 and CDR2 (germline): PRHDT, FYEKMQ (reference sequence). The V and J ends lost 0 bases and 4 bases respectively, with 12 bases between them. CDR3 region: CASSLGWGRGETQYF. The sequenced CDR3 bases are TGTGCCAGCAGCTTAGGCTGGGGTAGGGGAGAGACC.

In its sample, this clone was seen a few times. The read stops 3 residues short of the end of the CDR3; the missing end is completed from the germline J gene. The gene calls are TRBV7-6 and TRBJ2-1; 7 bases align to TRBD1. This CDR3 has 13 residues. The germline gives CDR1 SGHVS, CDR2 FNYEAQ. V trimming: 4 bases; J trimming: 9 bases; junction bases outside the gene matches: 6. CDR3 in amino acids: CASSSGGQAEQFF. CDR3 DNA, as far as it was read: TGTGCCAGCAGCTCCGGAGGACAGGCTGAG. Together with reference TRBV7-6 and TRBJ2-1, the CDR3 gives the full variable domain: GAGVSQSPRYKVTKRGQDVALRCDPISGHVSLYWYRQALGQGPEFLTYFNYEAQQDKSGLPNDRFSAERPEGSISTLTIQRTEQRDSAMYRCASSSGGQAEQFFGPGTRLTVL.

CDR3 protein: CASSLPGQSHYEQYF. The sequenced CDR3 bases are TGTGCCAGCAGTTTACCGGGACAGTCACACTACGAG. The chain links TRBV5-4 to TRBJ2-7; 7 bases agree with TRBD1. Read sequence stops 3 residues before the CDR3 end, and the germline J gene provides the missing end. CDR1 and CDR2 from the germline V gene are SGHNT and YYREEE (reference sequence). This CDR3 comprises 15 residues. The V gene end was trimmed by 5 bases and the J gene end by 3 bases; junction bases not matched to a gene: 11.